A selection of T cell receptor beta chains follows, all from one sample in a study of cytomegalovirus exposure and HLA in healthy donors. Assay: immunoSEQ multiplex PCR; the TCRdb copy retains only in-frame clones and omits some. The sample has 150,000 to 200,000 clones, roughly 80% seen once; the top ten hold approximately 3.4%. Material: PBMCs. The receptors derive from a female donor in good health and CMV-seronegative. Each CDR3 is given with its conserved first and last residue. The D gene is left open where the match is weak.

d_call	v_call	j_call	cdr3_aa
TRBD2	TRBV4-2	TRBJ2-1	CASFSGGAGEQFF
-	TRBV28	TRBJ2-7	CASRLRSGNPYEQYF
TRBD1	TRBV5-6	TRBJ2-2	CASSSRVGQALNTGELFF
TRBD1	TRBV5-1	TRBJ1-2	CASSGRQGVGVSYGYTF
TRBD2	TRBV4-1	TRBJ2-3	CASSQDIAGGMDTQYF
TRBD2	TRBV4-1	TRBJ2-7	CASSQGQGGPYEQYF
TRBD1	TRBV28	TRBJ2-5	CASSLPGQGAWETQYF
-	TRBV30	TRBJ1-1	CAWRQEGLNTEAFF
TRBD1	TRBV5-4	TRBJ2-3	CASSFDRGADTQYF
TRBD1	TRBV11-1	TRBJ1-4	CASSATKTGSNEKLFF
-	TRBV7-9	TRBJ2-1	CASSLPPGSPPYNEQFF
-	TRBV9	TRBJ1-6	CASSVEHRANSPLHF
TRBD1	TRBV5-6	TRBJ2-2	CASSFTGGADTGELFF
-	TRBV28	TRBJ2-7	CASSFGDQGNYEQYF
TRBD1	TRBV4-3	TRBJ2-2	CASSGRDRYTGELFF